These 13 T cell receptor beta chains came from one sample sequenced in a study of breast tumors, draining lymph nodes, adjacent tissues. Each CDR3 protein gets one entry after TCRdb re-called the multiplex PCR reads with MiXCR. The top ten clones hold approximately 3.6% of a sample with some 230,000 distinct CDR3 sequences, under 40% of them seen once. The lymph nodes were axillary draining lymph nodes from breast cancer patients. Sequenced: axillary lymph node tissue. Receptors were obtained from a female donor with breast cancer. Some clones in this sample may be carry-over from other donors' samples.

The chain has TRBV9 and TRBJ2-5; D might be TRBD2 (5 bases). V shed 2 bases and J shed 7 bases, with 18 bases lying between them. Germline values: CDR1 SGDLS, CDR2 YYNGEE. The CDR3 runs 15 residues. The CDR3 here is CASSVSASLLGTQYF. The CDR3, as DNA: TGTGCCAGCAGCGTTAGCGCTAGCTTATTAGGGACCCAGTACTTC.

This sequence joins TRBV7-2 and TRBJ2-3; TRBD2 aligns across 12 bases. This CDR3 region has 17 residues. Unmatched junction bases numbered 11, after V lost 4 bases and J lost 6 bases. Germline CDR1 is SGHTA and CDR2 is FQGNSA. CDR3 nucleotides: TGTGCCAGCAGCTCCTCTAGCGGGGGGGAGGCGAGCGATACGCAGTATTTT. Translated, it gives CASSSSSGGEASDTQYF.

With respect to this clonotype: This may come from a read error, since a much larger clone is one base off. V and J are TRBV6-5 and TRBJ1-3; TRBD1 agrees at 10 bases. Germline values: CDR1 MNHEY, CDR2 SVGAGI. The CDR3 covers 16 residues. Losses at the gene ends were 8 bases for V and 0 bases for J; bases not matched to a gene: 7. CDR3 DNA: TGTGCCAGCGGACAGGGGGGAGCCGACTCTGGAAACACCATATATTTT. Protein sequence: CASGQGGADSGNTIYF.

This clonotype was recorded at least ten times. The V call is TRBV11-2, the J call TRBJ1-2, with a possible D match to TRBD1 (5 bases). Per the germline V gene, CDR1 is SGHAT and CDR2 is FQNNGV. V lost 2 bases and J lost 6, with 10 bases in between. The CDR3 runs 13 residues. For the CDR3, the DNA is TGTGCCAGCAGCTTACCCCCAGGGAATGGCTACACCTTC. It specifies CASSLPPGNGYTF.

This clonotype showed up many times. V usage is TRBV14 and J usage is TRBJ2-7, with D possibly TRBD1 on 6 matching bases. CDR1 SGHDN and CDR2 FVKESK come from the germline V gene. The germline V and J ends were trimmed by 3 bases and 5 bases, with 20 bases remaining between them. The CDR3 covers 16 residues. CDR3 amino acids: CASSHSSGAVVDEQYF. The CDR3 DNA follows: TGTGCCAGCAGCCACTCATCAGGGGCCGTTGTGGACGAGCAGTACTTC.

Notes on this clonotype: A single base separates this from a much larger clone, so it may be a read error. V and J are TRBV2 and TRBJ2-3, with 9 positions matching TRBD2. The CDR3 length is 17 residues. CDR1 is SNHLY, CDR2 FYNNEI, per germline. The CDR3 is CVSSEGEGLAFTDTQYF. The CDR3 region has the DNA TGTGTCAGCTCGGAGGGCGAGGGACTAGCCTTCACAGATACGCAGTATTTT.

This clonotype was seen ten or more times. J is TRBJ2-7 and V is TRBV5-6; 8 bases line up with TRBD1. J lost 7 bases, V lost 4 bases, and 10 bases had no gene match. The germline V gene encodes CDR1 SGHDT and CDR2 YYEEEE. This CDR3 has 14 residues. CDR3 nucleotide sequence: TGTGCCAGCAGCCGGAACAGGGGGATAGGGGAGCAGTACTTC. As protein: CASSRNRGIGEQYF.

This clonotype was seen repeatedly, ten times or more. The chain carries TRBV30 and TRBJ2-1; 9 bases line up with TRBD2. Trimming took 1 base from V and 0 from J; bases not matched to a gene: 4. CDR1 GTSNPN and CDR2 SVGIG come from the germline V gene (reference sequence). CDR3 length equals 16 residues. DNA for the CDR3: TGTGCCTGGAGTGGTAGCGGGAGAAGCTCCTACAATGAGCAGTTCTTC. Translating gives CAWSGSGRSSYNEQFF. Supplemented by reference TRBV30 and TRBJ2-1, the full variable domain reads SQTIHQWPATLVQPVGSPLSLECTVEGTSNPNLYWYRQAAGRGLQLLFYSVGIGQISSEVPQNLSASRPQDRQFILSSKKLLLSDSGFYLCAWSGSGRSSYNEQFFGPGTRLTVL.

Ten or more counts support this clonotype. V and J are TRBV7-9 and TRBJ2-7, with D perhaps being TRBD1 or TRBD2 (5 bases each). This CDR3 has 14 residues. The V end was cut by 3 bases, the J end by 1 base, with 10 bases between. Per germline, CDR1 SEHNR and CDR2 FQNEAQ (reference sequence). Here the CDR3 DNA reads TGTGCCAGCAGCTTCCCGGGGCTGTCCTACGAGCAGTACTTC. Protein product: CASSFPGLSYEQYF.

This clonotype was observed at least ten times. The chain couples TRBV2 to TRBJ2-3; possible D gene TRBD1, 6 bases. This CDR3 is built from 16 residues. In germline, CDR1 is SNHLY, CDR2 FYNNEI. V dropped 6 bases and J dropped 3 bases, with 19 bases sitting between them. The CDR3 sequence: CASRITGNGLTDTQYF. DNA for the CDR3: TGTGCCAGCAGAATAACAGGGAATGGCCTGACAGATACGCAGTATTTT.

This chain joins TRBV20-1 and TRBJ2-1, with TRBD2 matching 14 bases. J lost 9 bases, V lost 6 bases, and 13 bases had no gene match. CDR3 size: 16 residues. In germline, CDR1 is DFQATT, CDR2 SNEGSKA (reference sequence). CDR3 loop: CSAPGLAGDKGSEQFF. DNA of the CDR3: TGCAGTGCACCGGGACTAGCGGGAGATAAGGGGAGTGAGCAGTTCTTC.

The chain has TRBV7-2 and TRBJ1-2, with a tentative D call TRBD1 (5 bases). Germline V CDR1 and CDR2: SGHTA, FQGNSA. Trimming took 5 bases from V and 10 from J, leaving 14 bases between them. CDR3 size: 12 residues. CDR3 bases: TGTGCCAGCAGCCTCCAGGGACGGACCTACACCTTC. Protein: CASSLQGRTYTF. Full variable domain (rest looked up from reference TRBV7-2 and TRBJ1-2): GAGVSQSPSNKVTEKGKDVELRCDPISGHTALYWYRQSLGQGLEFLIYFQGNSAPDKSGLPSDRFSAERTGGSVSTLTIQRTQQEDSAVYLCASSLQGRTYTFGSGTRLTVV.

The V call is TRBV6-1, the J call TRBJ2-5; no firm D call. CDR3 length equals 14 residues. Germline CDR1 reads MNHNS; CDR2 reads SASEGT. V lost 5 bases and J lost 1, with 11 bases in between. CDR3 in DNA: TGTGCCAGCAGTCAAACAATGGTCCAAGAGACCCAGTACTTC. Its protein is CASSQTMVQETQYF.